This T cell receptor (beta chain) was documented in a study of OX40 agonist ivuxolimab in advanced cancers. Findings and limits, study-wide: On average, a greater number of expanded clones characterised CD8+ T cells relative to CD4+.

V was pared by 5 bases and J by 4 bases, with 6 bases of the junction left unmatched. This CDR3 is built from 16 residues. Germline values: CDR1 SGHVS, CDR2 FQNEAQ. Profiling relied on immunoSEQ multiplex PCR, and the TCRdb table lists in-frame clones only, not all of them. In the table there are about 22,000 clones, around 87% of which are singletons. A note on this clone: The target antigen is unknown.

This TCR derives from an adult with an advanced solid tumor such as melanoma, head and neck, liver or kidney cancer. The specimen comprised CD4+ or CD8+ T cells sorted from blood, sampled in a trial of the OX40 agonist ivuxolimab. This chain uses TRBV7-8 with TRBJ2-1; 12 nucleotides match TRBD2. The CDR3 is CASSPLAGGVYNEQFF. The CDR3 nucleotides read TGTGCCAGCAGCCCACTAGCGGGGGGCGTGTACAATGAGCAGTTCTTC.